The clone carrying this T cell receptor (beta chain) occurred a few times. One entry per CDR3 protein results from TCRdb running MiXCR on the 5' RACE reads. The sample carries 400,000 or so distinct CDR3 sequences, roughly 28% recorded once. This entry is derived from a study of identical twins' blood T cells. Study-wide background: Around 50 million reads came from approximately twelve libraries, six alpha, six beta.

Germline CDR1 reads MGHRA; CDR2 reads YSYEKL. V was pared by 0 bases and J by 3 bases, with 14 bases between. The CDR3 spans 16 residues. The TCR was taken from a woman aged 18-49 years in good health. The material sequenced was PBMCs. This chain links TRBV4-1 with TRBJ1-1; D gene unclear. The DNA of the CDR3 is TGCGCCAGCAGCCAAGATTCATGGCAGCAGGACACTGAAGCTTTCTTT. Protein sequence: CASSQDSWQQDTEAFF.